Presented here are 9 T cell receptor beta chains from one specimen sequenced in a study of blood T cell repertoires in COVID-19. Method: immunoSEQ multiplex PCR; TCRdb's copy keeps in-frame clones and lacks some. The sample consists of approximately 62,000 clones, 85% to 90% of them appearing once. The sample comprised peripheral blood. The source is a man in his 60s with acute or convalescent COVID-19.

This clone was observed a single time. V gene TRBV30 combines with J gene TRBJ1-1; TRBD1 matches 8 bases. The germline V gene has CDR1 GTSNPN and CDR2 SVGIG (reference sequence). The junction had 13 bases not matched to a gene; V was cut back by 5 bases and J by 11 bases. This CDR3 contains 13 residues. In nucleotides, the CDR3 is TGTGCCTGGGGTCCAGGACAGGGCAGGACGGCTTTCTTT. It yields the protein CAWGPGQGRTAFF. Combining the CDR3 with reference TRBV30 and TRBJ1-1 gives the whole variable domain SQTIHQWPATLVQPVGSPLSLECTVEGTSNPNLYWYRQAAGRGLQLLFYSVGIGQISSEVPQNLSASRPQDRQFILSSKKLLLSDSGFYLCAWGPGQGRTAFFGQGTRLTVV.

CDR3 region: CASTPGLTLSPQYF. The CDR3 nucleotides are TGTGCCAGCACCCCGGGACTAACCCTATCCCCGCAGTATTTT. The rearrangement uses TRBV7-2 and TRBJ2-3, with 7 bases identical to TRBD2. Trimming took 7 bases from V and 10 from J; bases not matched to a gene: 14. This CDR3 has 14 residues. Germline loops: CDR1 SGHTA, CDR2 FQGNSA.

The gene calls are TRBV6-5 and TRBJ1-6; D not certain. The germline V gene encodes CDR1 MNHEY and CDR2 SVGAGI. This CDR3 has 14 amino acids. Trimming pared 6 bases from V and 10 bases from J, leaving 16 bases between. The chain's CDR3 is CASSSRRQQSPLHF. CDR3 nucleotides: TGTGCCAGCAGCTCCCGCAGGCAGCAATCACCCCTCCACTTT.

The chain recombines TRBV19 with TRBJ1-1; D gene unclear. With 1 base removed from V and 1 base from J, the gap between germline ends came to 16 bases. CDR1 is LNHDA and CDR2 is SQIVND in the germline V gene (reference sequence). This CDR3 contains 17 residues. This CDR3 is CASSIASFRSRNTEAFF. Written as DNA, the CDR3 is TGTGCCAGTAGTATAGCGAGTTTCAGGTCAAGGAACACTGAAGCTTTCTTT.

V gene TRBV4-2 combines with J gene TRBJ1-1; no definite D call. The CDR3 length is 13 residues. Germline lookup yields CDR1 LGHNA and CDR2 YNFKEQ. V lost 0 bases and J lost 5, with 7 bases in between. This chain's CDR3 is CASSQDGGTEAFF. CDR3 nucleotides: TGTGCCAGCAGCCAAGACGGAGGTACTGAAGCTTTCTTT.

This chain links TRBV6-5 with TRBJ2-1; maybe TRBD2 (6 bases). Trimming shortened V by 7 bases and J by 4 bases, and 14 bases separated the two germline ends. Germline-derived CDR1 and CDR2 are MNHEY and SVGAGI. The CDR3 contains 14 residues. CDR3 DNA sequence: TGTGCCAGCAAAGGAGCGGGCATTTACAATGAGCAGTTCTTC. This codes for CASKGAGIYNEQFF.

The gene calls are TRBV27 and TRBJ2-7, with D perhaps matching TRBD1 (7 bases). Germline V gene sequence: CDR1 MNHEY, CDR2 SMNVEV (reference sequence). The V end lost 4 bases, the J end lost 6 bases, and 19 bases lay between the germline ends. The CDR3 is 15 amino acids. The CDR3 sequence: CASSSPSRQGGEQYF. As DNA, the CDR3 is TGTGCCAGCAGTTCCCCATCACGACAGGGAGGCGAGCAGTACTTC.

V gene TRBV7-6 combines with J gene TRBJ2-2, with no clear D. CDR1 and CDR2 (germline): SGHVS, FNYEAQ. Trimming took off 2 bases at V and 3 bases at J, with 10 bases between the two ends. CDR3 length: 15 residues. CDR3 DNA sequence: TGTGCCAGCAGCTTATTTCCAGTGGACACCGGGGAGCTGTTTTTT. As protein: CASSLFPVDTGELFF. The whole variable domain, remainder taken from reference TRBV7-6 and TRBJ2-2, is GAGVSQSPRYKVTKRGQDVALRCDPISGHVSLYWYRQALGQGPEFLTYFNYEAQQDKSGLPNDRFSAERPEGSISTLTIQRTEQRDSAMYRCASSLFPVDTGELFFGEGSRLTVL.

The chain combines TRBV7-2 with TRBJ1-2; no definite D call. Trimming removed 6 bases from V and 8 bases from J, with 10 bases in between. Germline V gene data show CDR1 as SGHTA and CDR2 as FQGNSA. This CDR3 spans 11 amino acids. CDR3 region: CASSARGGYTF. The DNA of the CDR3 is TGTGCCAGCAGTGCTCGAGGGGGCTACACCTTC. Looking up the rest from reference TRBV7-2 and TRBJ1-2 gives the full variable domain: GAGVSQSPSNKVTEKGKDVELRCDPISGHTALYWYRQSLGQGLEFLIYFQGNSAPDKSGLPSDRFSAERTGGSVSTLTIQRTQQEDSAVYLCASSARGGYTFGSGTRLTVV.